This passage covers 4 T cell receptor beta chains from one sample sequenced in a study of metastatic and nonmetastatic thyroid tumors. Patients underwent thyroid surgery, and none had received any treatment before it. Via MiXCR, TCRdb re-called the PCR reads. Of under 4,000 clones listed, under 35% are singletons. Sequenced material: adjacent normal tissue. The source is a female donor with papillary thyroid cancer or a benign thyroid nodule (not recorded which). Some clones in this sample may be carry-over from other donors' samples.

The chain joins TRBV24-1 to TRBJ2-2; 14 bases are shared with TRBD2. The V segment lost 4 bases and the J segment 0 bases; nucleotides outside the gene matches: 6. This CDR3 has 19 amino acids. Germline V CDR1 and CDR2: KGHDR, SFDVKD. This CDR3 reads CATSDYGLAGGSNTGELFF. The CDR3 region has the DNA TGTGCCACCAGTGACTACGGACTAGCGGGAGGCTCGAACACCGGGGAGCTGTTTTTT.

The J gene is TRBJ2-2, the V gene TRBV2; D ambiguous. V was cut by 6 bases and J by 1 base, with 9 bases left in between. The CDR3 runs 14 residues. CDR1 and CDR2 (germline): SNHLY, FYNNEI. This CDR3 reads CASRVDGNTGELFF. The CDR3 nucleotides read TGTGCCAGCAGAGTGGACGGGAACACCGGGGAGCTGTTTTTT.

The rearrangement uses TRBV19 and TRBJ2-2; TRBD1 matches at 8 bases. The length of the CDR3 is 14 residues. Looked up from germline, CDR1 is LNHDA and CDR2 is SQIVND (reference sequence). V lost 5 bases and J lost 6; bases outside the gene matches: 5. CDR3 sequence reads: CASSGLTGAGELFF. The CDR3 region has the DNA TGTGCCAGTAGTGGATTGACAGGGGCCGGGGAGCTGTTTTTT.

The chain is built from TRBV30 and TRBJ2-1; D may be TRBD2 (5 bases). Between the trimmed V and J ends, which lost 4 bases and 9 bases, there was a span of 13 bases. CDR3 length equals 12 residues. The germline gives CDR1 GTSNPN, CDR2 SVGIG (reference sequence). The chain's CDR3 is CAWTPRASEQFF. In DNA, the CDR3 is TGTGCCTGGACCCCGCGGGCGAGTGAGCAGTTCTTC.